The 30 T cell receptor beta chains presented below share a single source sample, sequenced in a study of blood T cell repertoires in COVID-19. Profiling relied on immunoSEQ multiplex PCR, and the TCRdb table lists in-frame clones only, not all of them. This sample has about 54,000 clones; about nine tenths occur once, and the top ten carry approximately 3.7%. Sequenced sample: peripheral blood. These receptors came from a man between 40 and 49 years old with COVID-19, enrolled during active disease.

V is TRBV5-1 and J is TRBJ2-1; 15 positions match TRBD2. Trimming at V came to 4 bases and at J to 8 bases, leaving 13 bases not matched to a gene. This CDR3 has 18 amino acids. Germline CDR1 reads SGHRS; CDR2 reads YFSETQ. The CDR3 DNA sequence: TGCGCCAGCAGCGCACAACCTCGGACTAGCGGGAGGGTCTATGAGCAGTTCTTC. Residues: CASSAQPRTSGRVYEQFF.

The V and J genes are TRBV5-6 and TRBJ2-1, with a possible D match to TRBD1 (6 bases). Germline V gene lookup returns CDR1 SGHDT and CDR2 YYEEEE. The V gene lost 4 bases and the J gene lost 8 bases, with 13 bases spanning the gap. CDR3 size: 13 residues. The CDR3 DNA follows: TGTGCCAGCAGCCTCAGACAGGTTGATGAGCAGTTCTTC. This gives the protein CASSLRQVDEQFF.

V usage is TRBV10-3 and J usage is TRBJ2-3; 8 bases line up with TRBD2. The ends lost 5 bases at V and 3 bases at J; junction bases unmatched: 4. This CDR3 contains 14 residues. From germline, CDR1 is ENHRY and CDR2 SYGVKD. This chain's CDR3 is CAISPAGVTDTQYF. For the CDR3, the DNA is TGTGCCATCAGTCCAGCGGGAGTTACAGATACGCAGTATTTT.

The chain uses TRBV5-8 and TRBJ2-1, with 7 nucleotides matching TRBD1. Trimming at V came to 4 bases and at J to 5 bases, leaving 6 bases not matched to a gene. Germline V gene data show CDR1 as SGHTS and CDR2 as YDEGEE. This CDR3 spans 14 amino acids. The CDR3 DNA is TGTGCCAGCAGCGTAAGACAGGGCCACAATGAGCAGTTCTTC. Translation gives CASSVRQGHNEQFF.

The chain is built from TRBV5-1 and TRBJ1-2; weak D call: TRBD1 (5 bases). CDR1 and CDR2 (germline): SGHRS, YFSETQ. Trimming left V 3 bases short and J 2 bases short, with 11 bases between. The CDR3 runs 14 residues. CDR3 loop: CASSSSGGNYGYTF. CDR3 bases: TGCGCCAGCAGCTCCTCGGGGGGAAACTATGGCTACACCTTC.

The V call is TRBV7-9, the J call TRBJ2-5; a weak D match, TRBD2 (6 bases). The CDR3 is 14 amino acids. Germline CDR1 is SEHNR and CDR2 is FQNEAQ (reference sequence). V dropped 5 bases and J dropped 7 bases, with 17 bases sitting between them. The CDR3 spells CASSRRDWEGTQYF. As DNA, the CDR3 is TGTGCCAGCAGCCGGCGGGATTGGGAAGGGACCCAGTACTTC. Full variable domain (rest looked up from reference TRBV7-9 and TRBJ2-5): DTGVSQNPRHKITKRGQNVTFRCDPISEHNRLYWYRQTLGQGPEFLTYFQNEAQLEKSRLLSDRFSAERPKGSFSTLEIQRTEQGDSAMYLCASSRRDWEGTQYFGPGTRLLVL.

The CDR3 DNA follows: TGTGCCAGCAGCTTGAAGCTTGGTTCACCCCTCCACTTT. Residues: CASSLKLGSPLHF. The chain is built from TRBV7-8 and TRBJ1-6; D is ambiguous. V lost 3 bases to trimming and J lost 9 bases, with 9 bases between them. The germline V gene encodes CDR1 SGHVS and CDR2 FQNEAQ. This CDR3 has 13 residues.

This chain joins TRBV6-5 and TRBJ1-2; possibly TRBD1 for D (5 bases). Germline-derived CDR1 and CDR2 are MNHEY and SVGAGI. The CDR3 consists of 14 residues. Trimming removed 0 bases from V and 6 bases from J, with 11 bases in between. CDR3 coding DNA: TGTGCCAGCAGTTACTCGTCGGGGGGAGATGGCTACACCTTC. Translation gives CASSYSSGGDGYTF.

The chain is built from TRBV4-1 and TRBJ2-7, with 8 bases identical to TRBD2. This CDR3 is 14 amino acids long. The germline V gene has CDR1 MGHRA and CDR2 YSYEKL. The trim removed 1 base at V and 5 bases at J, leaving 4 bases unmatched. As DNA, the CDR3 is TGCGCCAGCAGCCAAGTCAGCGGGAGTCACGAGCAGTACTTC. Translation gives CASSQVSGSHEQYF.

The chain uses TRBV4-1 and TRBJ2-5, with TRBD2 identical over 13 bases. The CDR3 is 15 amino acids. Germline V gene lookup returns CDR1 MGHRA and CDR2 YSYEKL. The V gene end was trimmed by 5 bases and the J gene end by 4 bases; junction bases not matched to a gene: 4. For the CDR3, the DNA is TGCGCCAGCAGCGGGACTAGCGGGACCCCAGAGACCCAGTACTTC. Amino acid sequence: CASSGTSGTPETQYF.

The V call is TRBV19, the J call TRBJ2-3; TRBD2 matches 7 bases. Germline values: CDR1 LNHDA, CDR2 SQIVND (reference sequence). There are 15 residues in the CDR3. After removal of 9 bases from V and 4 bases from J, the junction contained 13 bases not matched to a gene. The CDR3 reads CASALTSARADTQYF. CDR3 sequence (DNA): TGTGCCAGCGCTCTCACTAGCGCAAGAGCAGATACGCAGTATTTT.

The chain employs TRBV30 and TRBJ1-2; 8 bases align to TRBD1. The junction had 5 bases not matched to a gene; V was cut back by 6 bases and J by 5 bases. Per the germline V gene, CDR1 is GTSNPN and CDR2 is SVGIG (reference sequence). This CDR3 contains 12 residues. The CDR3 DNA is TGTGCCTGCCCTGACAGGGGTTATGGCTACACCTTC. Encoded protein: CACPDRGYGYTF.

The CDR3 region has the DNA TGTGCCAGCAGTTTACCGGGGGAGTTCACCGGGGAGCTGTTTTTT. Its translation: CASSLPGEFTGELFF. V gene TRBV28 combines with J gene TRBJ2-2; weak D call: TRBD2 (6 bases). Germline CDR1 and CDR2: MDHEN and SYDVKM. V dropped 2 bases and J dropped 4 bases, with 11 bases sitting between them. The CDR3 covers 15 residues.

The chain combines TRBV5-1 with TRBJ2-3, with TRBD2 matching over 7 bases. With 0 bases clipped from V and 2 bases from J, the junction kept 3 bases outside the gene matches. The CDR3 has 15 residues. Per the germline V gene, CDR1 is SGHRS and CDR2 is YFSETQ. This chain's CDR3 is CASSLVAGDTDTQYF. The CDR3 DNA reads TGCGCCAGCAGCTTGGTGGCGGGAGACACAGATACGCAGTATTTT.

This chain joins TRBV7-8 and TRBJ1-5, with 11 bases lining up with TRBD1. Unmatched junction bases numbered 9, after V lost 2 bases and J lost 6 bases. CDR1 is SGHVS, CDR2 FQNEAQ, per germline. This CDR3 has 17 amino acids. The chain's CDR3 is CASSLILGQGAGQPQHF. The DNA for the CDR3 is TGTGCCAGCAGCTTAATCCTCGGACAGGGGGCCGGTCAGCCCCAGCATTTT.

The gene calls are TRBV7-9 and TRBJ1-4; no clear D gene. CDR1 SEHNR and CDR2 FQNEAQ come from the germline V gene (reference sequence). CDR3 length: 11 amino acids. V lost 4 bases to trimming and J lost 7 bases, with 4 bases between them. CDR3 protein: CASSSFEKLFF. CDR3 nucleotides: TGTGCCAGCAGCTCATTTGAAAAACTGTTTTTT.

V and J are TRBV5-1 and TRBJ2-3; TRBD1 agrees at 12 bases. Trimming at V came to 5 bases and at J to 6 bases, leaving 1 base not matched to a gene. CDR1 is SGHRS and CDR2 is YFSETQ in the germline V gene. The CDR3 totals 13 residues. CDR3 sequence (DNA): TGCGCCAGCAGGGGACAGGGGGCTGATACGCAGTATTTT. Its protein product is CASRGQGADTQYF. Full variable domain (remainder filled in from reference TRBV5-1 and TRBJ2-3): KAGVTQTPRYLIKTRGQQVTLSCSPISGHRSVSWYQQTPGQGLQFLFEYFSETQRNKGNFPGRFSGRQFSNSRSEMNVSTLELGDSALYLCASRGQGADTQYFGPGTRLTVL.

The J gene is TRBJ2-3, the V gene TRBV10-1; D not resolved. This CDR3 contains 15 residues. Germline assignment: CDR1 WNHNN and CDR2 SYGVQD (reference sequence). The ends were cut back, 0 bases at V and 3 bases at J, with 10 bases in the middle. CDR3 residues: CASSESWSGTDTQYF. The CDR3 DNA reads TGCGCCAGCAGTGAGTCCTGGTCCGGGACAGATACGCAGTATTTT.

The gene calls are TRBV12-3 or TRBV12-4 and TRBJ2-7; TRBD1 aligns across 7 bases. The CDR3 sequence is 12 residues long. V lost 2 bases to trimming and J lost 6 bases; unmatched junction nucleotides: 1. CDR3 DNA sequence: TGTGCCAGCAGTTTAACAGGGGTCGAGCAGTACTTC. Residues: CASSLTGVEQYF.

V usage is TRBV2 and J usage is TRBJ1-5; the D gene is possibly TRBD1 (5 bases). CDR1 is SNHLY, CDR2 FYNNEI, per germline. The germline V and J ends were trimmed by 4 bases and 5 bases, with 9 bases remaining between them. The length of the CDR3 is 13 residues. In DNA form, the CDR3 reads TGTGCCAGCAGTGGGACATCTTATCAGCCCCAGCATTTT. It specifies CASSGTSYQPQHF.

This clone was counted a single time. V gene TRBV5-1 combines with J gene TRBJ2-5; 9 bases line up with TRBD1. The germline CDR1 and CDR2 sequences are SGHRS and YFSETQ. Trimming removed 3 bases from V and 3 bases from J; junction bases left unmatched: 3. The CDR3 sequence is 14 residues long. This CDR3 reads CASSWGTGKETQYF. The CDR3 DNA reads TGCGCCAGCAGCTGGGGGACAGGGAAAGAGACCCAGTACTTC.

V is TRBV28 and J is TRBJ2-7; D is perhaps TRBD1 (5 bases). Deletions cut 6 bases from V and 4 bases from J, with 19 bases between. The CDR3 loop spans 15 amino acids. In germline, CDR1 is MDHEN, CDR2 SYDVKM. Here the CDR3 DNA reads TGTGCCAGCAGATCAGGGCAGGGCTCAGGGTACGAGCAGTACTTC. Encoded protein: CASRSGQGSGYEQYF.

The chain is built from TRBV6-6 and TRBJ2-3, with D maybe TRBD2 (5 bases). V was trimmed by 5 bases and J by 4 bases, leaving 19 bases between them. The CDR3 is 16 residues long. Germline assignment: CDR1 MNHNY and CDR2 SVGAGI (reference sequence). CDR3 coding DNA: TGTGCCAGCAGTCACCCGAGGGATCCCTCATCAGATACGCAGTATTTT. It specifies CASSHPRDPSSDTQYF.

This chain joins TRBV5-6 and TRBJ1-5, with a tentative D call TRBD1 (6 bases). Germline V gene sequence: CDR1 SGHDT, CDR2 YYEEEE. The V and J ends lost 0 bases and 4 bases respectively, with 8 bases between them. This CDR3 has 14 amino acids. The CDR3 reads CASSLGTENQPQHF. In nucleotides, the CDR3 is TGTGCCAGCAGCTTGGGGACAGAGAATCAGCCCCAGCATTTT.

This clone was seen a few times. In the same sample, other DNA sequences code for this CDR3. This chain links TRBV10-3 with TRBJ2-7; 8 bases match TRBD2. Looked up from germline, CDR1 is ENHRY and CDR2 is SYGVKD. V lost 2 bases, J lost 5 bases, and 8 bases stayed unmatched. The CDR3 sequence is 15 residues long. The CDR3 reads CAISETSGSADEQYF. The CDR3 bases are TGTGCCATCAGTGAGACTAGCGGATCAGCGGACGAGCAGTACTTC.

V is TRBV27 and J is TRBJ2-3; D uncertain. The CDR3 is 14 residues long. Trimming pared 5 bases from V and 0 bases from J, leaving 9 bases between. CDR1 MNHEY and CDR2 SMNVEV come from the germline V gene (reference sequence). DNA of the CDR3: TGTGCCAGCAGTAACAGTGCTAGCACAGATACGCAGTATTTT. Protein product: CASSNSASTDTQYF.

The chain couples TRBV5-6 to TRBJ2-4; a possible D gene is TRBD1 (6 bases). The CDR3 consists of 15 residues. The V and J ends lost 4 bases and 3 bases respectively, with 14 bases between them. Germline V gives CDR1 SGHDT, CDR2 YYEEEE. CDR3 region: CASSMRTADKNIQYF. The CDR3 region has the DNA TGTGCCAGCAGCATGCGGACAGCCGACAAAAACATTCAGTACTTC. Supplemented by reference TRBV5-6 and TRBJ2-4, the full variable domain reads DAGVTQSPTHLIKTRGQQVTLRCSPKSGHDTVSWYQQALGQGPQFIFQYYEEEERQRGNFPDRFSGHQFPNYSSELNVNALLLGDSALYLCASSMRTADKNIQYFGAGTRLSVL.

The chain has TRBV19 and TRBJ2-3; 9 bases agree with TRBD2. Germline assignment: CDR1 LNHDA and CDR2 SQIVND (reference sequence). The CDR3 totals 16 residues. V dropped 5 bases and J dropped 8; count of bases not matched to a gene: 14. The CDR3 here is CASSWEAGGKAGTQYF. The DNA for the CDR3 is TGTGCCAGTAGTTGGGAAGCGGGGGGAAAGGCTGGTACGCAGTATTTT.

The chain couples TRBV4-2 to TRBJ1-2; D is perhaps TRBD1 (5 bases). Germline CDR1 LGHNA, CDR2 YNFKEQ. Trimming left V 0 bases short and J 4 bases short, with 9 bases between. The CDR3 has 14 residues. The CDR3 sequence is CASSQDDSRYGYTF. For the CDR3, the DNA is TGTGCCAGCAGCCAAGATGACAGTCGCTATGGCTACACCTTC.

The chain recombines TRBV11-3 with TRBJ1-2, with D possibly TRBD1 on 5 matching bases. This CDR3 region has 12 residues. V was shortened by 4 bases and J by 14 bases, with 17 bases between the two germline ends. Germline V gene lookup returns CDR1 SGHNT and CDR2 YENEEA. CDR3 DNA sequence: TGTGCCAGCAGCTCGGGTCATTACCAGGGTACCTTC. This encodes CASSSGHYQGTF.